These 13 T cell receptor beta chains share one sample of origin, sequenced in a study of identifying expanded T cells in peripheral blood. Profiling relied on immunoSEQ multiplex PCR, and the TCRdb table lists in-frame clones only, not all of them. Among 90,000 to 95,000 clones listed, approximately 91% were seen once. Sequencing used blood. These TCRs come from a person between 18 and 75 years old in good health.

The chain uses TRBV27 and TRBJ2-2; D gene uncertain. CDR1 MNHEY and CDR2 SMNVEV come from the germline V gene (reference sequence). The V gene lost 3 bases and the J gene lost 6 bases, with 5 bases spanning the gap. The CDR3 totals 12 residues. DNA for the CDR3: TGTGCCAGCAGTTTTACGGCCGGGGAGCTGTTTTTT. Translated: CASSFTAGELFF.

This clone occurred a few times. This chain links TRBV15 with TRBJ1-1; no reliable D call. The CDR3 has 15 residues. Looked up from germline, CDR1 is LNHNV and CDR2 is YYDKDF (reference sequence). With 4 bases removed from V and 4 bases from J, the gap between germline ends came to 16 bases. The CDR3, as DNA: TGTGCCACCAGCACAAGGAGGATACACTCCACTGAAGCTTTCTTT. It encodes CATSTRRIHSTEAFF.

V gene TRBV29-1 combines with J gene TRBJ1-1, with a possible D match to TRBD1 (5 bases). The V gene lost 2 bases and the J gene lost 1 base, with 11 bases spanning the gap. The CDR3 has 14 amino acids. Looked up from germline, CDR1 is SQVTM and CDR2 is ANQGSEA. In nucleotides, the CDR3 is TGCAGCGTTGAACAGGGTGACGGGAACACTGAAGCTTTCTTT. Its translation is CSVEQGDGNTEAFF.

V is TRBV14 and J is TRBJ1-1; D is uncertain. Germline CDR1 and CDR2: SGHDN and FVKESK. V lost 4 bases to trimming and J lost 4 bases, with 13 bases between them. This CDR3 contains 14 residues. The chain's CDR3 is CASSPPEFITEAFF. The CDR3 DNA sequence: TGTGCCAGCAGCCCCCCGGAGTTTATCACTGAAGCTTTCTTT.

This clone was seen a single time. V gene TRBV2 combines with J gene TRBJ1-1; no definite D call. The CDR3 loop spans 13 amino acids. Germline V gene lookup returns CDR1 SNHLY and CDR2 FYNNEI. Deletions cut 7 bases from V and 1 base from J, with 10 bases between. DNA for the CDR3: TGTGCCAGCAATCTGGACCCGAACACTGAAGCTTTCTTT. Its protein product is CASNLDPNTEAFF.

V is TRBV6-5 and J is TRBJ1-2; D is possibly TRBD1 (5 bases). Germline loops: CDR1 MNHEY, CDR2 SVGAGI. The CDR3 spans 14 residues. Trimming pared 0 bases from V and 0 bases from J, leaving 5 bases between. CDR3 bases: TGTGCCAGCAGTTACTCGACAGCTAACTATGGCTACACCTTC. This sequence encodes CASSYSTANYGYTF.

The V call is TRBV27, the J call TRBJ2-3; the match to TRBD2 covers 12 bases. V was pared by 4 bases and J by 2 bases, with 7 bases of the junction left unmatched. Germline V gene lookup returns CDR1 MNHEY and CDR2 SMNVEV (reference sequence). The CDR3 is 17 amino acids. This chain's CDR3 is CASSSRTSGTFTDTQYF. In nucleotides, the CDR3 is TGTGCCAGCAGTTCTCGGACTAGCGGGACCTTCACAGATACGCAGTATTTT.

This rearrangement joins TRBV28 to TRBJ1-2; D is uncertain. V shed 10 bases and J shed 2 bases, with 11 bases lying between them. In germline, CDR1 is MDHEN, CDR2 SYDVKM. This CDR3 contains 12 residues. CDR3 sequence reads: CATTPRNYGYTF. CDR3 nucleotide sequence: TGTGCCACCACCCCCAGGAACTATGGCTACACCTTC.

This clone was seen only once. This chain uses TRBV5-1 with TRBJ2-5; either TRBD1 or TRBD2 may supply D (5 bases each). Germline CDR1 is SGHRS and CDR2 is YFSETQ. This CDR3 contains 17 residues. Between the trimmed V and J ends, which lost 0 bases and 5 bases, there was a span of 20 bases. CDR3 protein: CASSLEGGRESPETQYF. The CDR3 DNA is TGCGCCAGCAGCTTGGAAGGAGGCAGGGAATCTCCCGAGACCCAGTACTTC.

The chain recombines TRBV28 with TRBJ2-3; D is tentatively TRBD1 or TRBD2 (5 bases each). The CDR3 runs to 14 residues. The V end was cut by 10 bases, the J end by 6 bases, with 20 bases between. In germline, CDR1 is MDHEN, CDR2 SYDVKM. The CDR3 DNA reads TGTGCCACCGCTGGGACGGCTCGCATCGATACGCAGTATTTT. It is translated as CATAGTARIDTQYF.

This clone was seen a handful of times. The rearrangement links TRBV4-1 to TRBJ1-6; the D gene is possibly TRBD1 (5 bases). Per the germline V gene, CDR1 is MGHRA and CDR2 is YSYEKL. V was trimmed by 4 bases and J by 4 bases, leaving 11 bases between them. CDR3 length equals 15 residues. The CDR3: CASSPQEGYNSPLHF. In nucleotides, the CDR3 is TGCGCCAGCAGCCCCCAAGAGGGGTATAATTCACCCCTCCACTTT.

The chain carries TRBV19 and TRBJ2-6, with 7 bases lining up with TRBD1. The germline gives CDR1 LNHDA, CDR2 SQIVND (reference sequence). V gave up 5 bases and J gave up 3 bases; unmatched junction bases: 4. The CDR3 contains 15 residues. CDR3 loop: CASSLRGHGANVLTF. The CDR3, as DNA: TGTGCCAGTAGTTTAAGGGGGCATGGGGCCAACGTCCTGACTTTC. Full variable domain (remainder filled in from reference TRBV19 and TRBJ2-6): DGGITQSPKYLFRKEGQNVTLSCEQNLNHDAMYWYRQDPGQGLRLIYYSQIVNDFQKGDIAEGYSVSREKKESFPLTVTSAQKNPTAFYLCASSLRGHGANVLTFGAGSRLTVL.

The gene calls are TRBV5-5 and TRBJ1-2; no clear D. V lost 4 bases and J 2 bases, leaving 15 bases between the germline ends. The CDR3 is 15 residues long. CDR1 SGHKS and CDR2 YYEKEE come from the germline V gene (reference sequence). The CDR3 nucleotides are TGTGCCAGCAGCCCGAGGGAGCTTTTAAACTATGGCTACACCTTC. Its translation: CASSPRELLNYGYTF.